The 7 T cell receptor beta chains reported below all come from one sample, sequenced in a study of CD8 T cells in ankylosing spondylitis. Study conclusions and caveats: For ankylosing spondylitis blood, a TCR beta motif of 7 to 9 highly homologous variants appeared characteristic.

TCRdb passed the 5' RACE reads through MiXCR, listing each CDR3 protein once. This sample has about 450,000 distinct CDR3 sequences, with about 25% found just once. These receptors have no identified antigens. Sequencing input: blood, either unsorted or a sorted T cell fraction (not recorded which). Receptors were obtained from a male donor with ankylosing spondylitis.

This clonotype was counted between two and nine times. The genes are TRBV7-2 and TRBJ2-3; TRBD2 is a possible D gene (5 bases). CDR1 is SGHTA, CDR2 FQGNSA, per germline. The CDR3 is 15 residues long. The ends were cut back, 3 bases at V and 0 bases at J, with 10 bases in the middle. CDR3 sequence: CASSFQAVSTDTQYF. The CDR3 nucleotides are TGTGCCAGCAGCTTTCAAGCGGTGAGCACAGATACGCAGTATTTT.

This clonotype has a handful of counts. The chain employs TRBV24-1 and TRBJ1-4; D might be TRBD1 (6 bases). CDR3 size: 15 residues. Trimming stripped 3 bases from V and 7 bases from J, with 14 bases between. Per the germline V gene, CDR1 is KGHDR and CDR2 is SFDVKD. DNA for the CDR3: TGTGCCACCAGTGATCCCGGGACAAGGGGTGAAAAACTGTTTTTT. Its protein is CATSDPGTRGEKLFF.

V is TRBV12-3 or TRBV12-4 and J is TRBJ2-1; 11 bases map to TRBD2. V shed 3 bases and J 5 bases; nucleotides not matched to a gene: 3. This CDR3 is 15 amino acids long. The CDR3 nucleotides read TGTGCCAGCAGTTTCTCTAGCGGGAGGCACAATGAGCAGTTCTTC. This gives the protein CASSFSSGRHNEQFF.

This clonotype was seen a few times. The chain joins TRBV20-1 to TRBJ2-1, with 7 positions matching TRBD2. The germline gives CDR1 DFQATT, CDR2 SNEGSKA (reference sequence). The CDR3 sequence is 14 residues long. J was trimmed by 5 bases and V by 2 bases; bases with no gene match: 6. For the CDR3, the DNA is TGCAGTGCTAGAACCGGGACTACCAACAATGAGCAGTTCTTC. It specifies CSARTGTTNNEQFF.

This chain joins TRBV28 and TRBJ2-2, with D perhaps matching TRBD1 or TRBD2 (6 bases each). The germline V gene has CDR1 MDHEN and CDR2 SYDVKM. This CDR3 region has 14 residues. Trimming cost V 6 bases and J 7 bases, with 15 bases left between them. The CDR3: CASSGRGDHGELFF. CDR3 nucleotide sequence: TGTGCCAGCAGCGGAAGGGGGGACCACGGGGAGCTGTTTTTT.

The rearrangement uses TRBV6-1 and TRBJ1-6; maybe TRBD1 (6 bases). Germline V gene lookup returns CDR1 MNHNS and CDR2 SASEGT. Trimming shortened V by 11 bases and J by 8 bases, and 19 bases separated the two germline ends. This CDR3 contains 14 residues. CDR3: CAASGGRLHSPLHF. The CDR3 coding sequence is TGTGCCGCAAGCGGGGGGCGACTTCATTCACCCCTCCACTTT.

The DNA for the CDR3 is TGTGCCAGCACACCGCGGAGTAATAATTCACCCCTCCACTTT. Translation: CASTPRSNNSPLHF. This chain connects TRBV28 to TRBJ1-6, with D unclear. Germline CDR1 and CDR2: MDHEN and SYDVKM. The CDR3 is 14 amino acids. Trimming pared 7 bases from V and 5 bases from J, leaving 12 bases between.